The entry that follows covers one T cell receptor beta chain sequence. Here immunoSEQ multiplex PCR was the method, and the copy in TCRdb shows in-frame clones only, minus some. The profile covers roughly 400,000 clones, with around 92% appearing a single time and more than 1.5% taken by the ten largest. The source of the sample is a study of Ad26.COV2.S vaccination and SARS-CoV-2 variants. The CDR3 contains 13 residues. Deletions cut 5 bases from V and 2 bases from J, with 4 bases between. From germline, CDR1 is MNHEY and CDR2 SMNVEV (reference sequence). The treatment denotes: about 20 received Ad26.COV2.S at low or high dose, single or two shots; 5 received placebo; per-sample allocation not given. Following the first vaccine or placebo injection, samples were taken on day 63. Wuhan-strain spike was delivered by a replication-incompetent Ad26 vector.

The chain has TRBV27 and TRBJ2-6; unclear D gene. The receptor was isolated from a person aged 18-60 years who received the Ad26.COV2.S COVID-19 vaccine or a placebo. Sequences were derived from peripheral blood, sampled in a trial of Ad26.COV2.S vaccine versus placebo. The CDR3 loop reads CASSVAGANVLTF. The CDR3 DNA reads as TGTGCCAGCAGTGTCGCTGGGGCCAACGTCCTGACTTTC.